This record covers a single T cell receptor (beta chain). What it binds is unknown. This specimen belongs to a study of T-cell reconstitution after alpha-beta-depleted transplantation in children. Trimming removed 6 bases at V and 0 bases at J, with 15 bases between. This CDR3 contains 15 residues. The V gene's germline CDR1 is MGHRA and CDR2 YSYEKL. Preparing the TCRbeta library involved the use of unique molecular identifiers. MiXCR was run by TCRdb on the PCR reads, yielding one entry per CDR3 protein. The repertoire holds about 980,000 distinct CDR3 sequences, with 25% to 35% as singletons. Overall study results and limits: From newly produced T cells came most of the T-cell counts and diversity one year after transplant. Where alpha-beta T cells came from about two months after transplant was reportedly several hundred expanded graft clones. Surviving recipient T cells and thymic progenitors underlay high day-60 TCRbeta diversity in some patients.

The chain is built from TRBV4-1 and TRBJ2-7; possible D gene TRBD2, 6 bases. The specimen was PBMCs, mostly from graft donor cells, collected 360 days after TCRalphabeta/CD19-depleted stem cell transplant. The sequence was obtained from a boy under two years old who had a stem cell transplant for SCID, so the T cells may come from the graft donor. The CDR3 loop is CASSREILPSYEQYF. For the CDR3, the DNA is TGCGCCAGCAGTCGGGAGATACTCCCCTCCTACGAGCAGTACTTC.